One sample yielded the 32 T cell receptor beta chains listed below, sequenced in a study of tumor-infiltrating lymphocytes in primary liver carcinoma. Both blood RNA, taken from unsorted whole blood, and germline DNA were extracted. Synthesis of TCR beta cDNA was carried out from 500 ng total RNA with a constant-region primer. Library construction for TCR beta comprised three nested multiplex PCR rounds performed with slightly modified ARM-PCR. The first two PCR rounds, roughly 9 cycles each, used TRBV1-TRBV30 forward primers and a C-beta reverse primer. TCRdb recomputed calls from the multiplex PCR reads with MiXCR, one row per CDR3 protein. The repertoire holds around 170,000 distinct CDR3 sequences, with roughly 60% as singletons. The sequenced sample was peripheral blood. The source is a man aged 35 to 55 with primary liver carcinoma and hepatitis B virus infection.

The sample holds a few counts of this clonotype. The rearrangement joins TRBV5-4 to TRBJ1-3; 7 bases agree with TRBD1. The CDR3 sequence is 15 residues long. The V gene's germline CDR1 is SGHNT and CDR2 YYREEE (reference sequence). J was trimmed by 3 bases and V by 4 bases; bases with no gene match: 7. CDR3: CASSQTGEGGNTIYF. The CDR3 DNA sequence: TGTGCCAGCAGCCAAACAGGGGAAGGTGGAAACACCATATATTTT.

This clonotype was seen many times. The chain recombines TRBV11-2 with TRBJ2-1; D not resolved. Germline assignment: CDR1 SGHAT and CDR2 FQNNGV. The CDR3 is 12 amino acids. V lost 6 bases and J lost 9, with 12 bases in between. In nucleotides, the CDR3 is TGTGCCAGCAGTTCTTTGGCAGCTGAGCAGTTCTTC. Translated: CASSSLAAEQFF.

The CDR3 is CASSHGLAGETQYF. The CDR3 nucleotides read TGTGCCAGCAGTCACGGACTAGCGGGAGAGACCCAGTACTTC. This rearrangement joins TRBV6-5 to TRBJ2-5; 11 bases match TRBD2. V was clipped by 5 bases and J by 4 bases; unmatched bases: 3. Germline V gene sequence: CDR1 MNHEY, CDR2 SVGAGI. This CDR3 spans 14 amino acids.

The V call is TRBV4-1, the J call TRBJ2-1; 10 nucleotides match TRBD2. The V gene end was trimmed by 4 bases and the J gene end by 0 bases; junction bases not matched to a gene: 6. The CDR3 is made up of 17 amino acids. Germline V gene lookup returns CDR1 MGHRA and CDR2 YSYEKL. CDR3 DNA sequence: TGCGCCAGCAGCCCCGGACTAGCGGAAAGCTCCTACAATGAGCAGTTCTTC. Translated, it gives CASSPGLAESSYNEQFF.

A few counts support this clonotype. The chain employs TRBV12-3 or TRBV12-4 and TRBJ1-6; D might be TRBD1 (6 bases). V lost 6 bases, J lost 9 bases, and 12 bases lay in between. There are 13 residues in the CDR3. CDR3 in DNA: TGTGCCAGCAGGGCAGGGGAAGGTTCACCCCTCCACTTT. Translated: CASRAGEGSPLHF.

The chain joins TRBV2 to TRBJ2-5, with 9 bases aligning to TRBD1. The CDR3 loop spans 14 amino acids. V gave up 5 bases and J gave up 5 bases; unmatched junction bases: 6. Germline lookup yields CDR1 SNHLY and CDR2 FYNNEI. The chain's CDR3 is CASSWGQGSETQYF. CDR3 coding DNA: TGTGCCAGCAGTTGGGGACAGGGCAGTGAGACCCAGTACTTC.

This clonotype was counted many times. The chain joins TRBV4-1 to TRBJ2-7, with D perhaps TRBD1 (5 bases). V gave up 0 bases and J gave up 2 bases, with 8 bases separating them. This CDR3 is 14 amino acids long. Germline V gene data show CDR1 as MGHRA and CDR2 as YSYEKL. This CDR3 is CASSQEGQAYEQYF. The CDR3 bases are TGCGCCAGCAGCCAAGAGGGGCAGGCCTACGAGCAGTACTTC.

The chain has TRBV11-1 and TRBJ2-7, with a tentative D call TRBD2 (5 bases). CDR1 and CDR2 from the germline V gene are SGHAT and FQDESV (reference sequence). The CDR3 has 12 amino acids. The germline V and J ends were trimmed by 2 bases and 7 bases, with 9 bases remaining between them. For the CDR3, the DNA is TGTGCCAGCAGCTTATTCACGGGGGAGCAGTACTTC. This sequence encodes CASSLFTGEQYF.

The chain employs TRBV6-2 or TRBV6-3 and TRBJ2-3, with 10 bases lining up with TRBD2. This CDR3 spans 19 amino acids. The trim removed 0 bases at V and 0 bases at J, leaving 9 bases unmatched. The germline gives CDR1 MNHEY, CDR2 SVGEGT. The CDR3 reads CASSYSSKGLASSTDTQYF. The CDR3 DNA is TGTGCCAGCAGTTACTCGAGTAAGGGACTAGCGTCTAGCACAGATACGCAGTATTTT.

The gene calls are TRBV6-5 and TRBJ2-1; 8 bases are shared with TRBD2. Trimming at V came to 6 bases and at J to 4 bases, leaving 5 bases not matched to a gene. Germline V gives CDR1 MNHEY, CDR2 SVGAGI. CDR3 length: 14 amino acids. The CDR3 is CASRLSGTYNEQFF. The DNA of the CDR3 is TGTGCCAGCAGGCTTAGCGGGACTTACAATGAGCAGTTCTTC.

The CDR3: CASSRDRDRLVYF. The DNA for the CDR3 is TGCGCCAGCAGCCGAGATCGGGACCGTTTGGTGTATTTT. V and J are TRBV4-1 and TRBJ2-3, with D perhaps being TRBD1 or TRBD2 (5 bases each). The length of the CDR3 is 13 residues. V lost 4 bases, J lost 14 bases, and 19 bases lay in between. Germline CDR1 reads MGHRA; CDR2 reads YSYEKL.

The J gene is TRBJ2-7, the V gene TRBV28; D remains unclear. CDR1 MDHEN and CDR2 SYDVKM come from the germline V gene. Trimming stripped 4 bases from V and 0 bases from J, with 10 bases between. The CDR3 sequence is 14 residues long. The CDR3 DNA is TGTGCCAGCAGTTACCGGGTCCGCTCCTACGAGCAGTACTTC. Translating it yields CASSYRVRSYEQYF.

In the case of this clonotype: Without the conserved terminal phenylalanine or tryptophan, this CDR3 likely stems from a read error. The chain has TRBV11-2 and TRBJ2-1; 7 nucleotides line up with TRBD2. Germline V gene data show CDR1 as SGHAT and CDR2 as FQNNGV. Unmatched junction bases numbered 4, after V lost 2 bases and J lost 6 bases. This CDR3 contains 14 residues. The CDR3 DNA is TGTGCCAGCAGCTTAAGCGGGACGAGCAATGAGCAGTTCATC. Protein: CASSLSGTSNEQFI.

For this clonotype: A much larger clone lies one base from this, so it may be a read error. The J gene is TRBJ2-3, the V gene TRBV29-1, with TRBD1 as a possible D gene (5 bases). CDR3 length: 15 residues. The germline V gene has CDR1 SQVTM and CDR2 ANQGSEA. The CDR3 region is CSIDPTGTLADTQYF. For the CDR3, the DNA is TGCAGCATTGACCCCACAGGCACGTTGGCAGATACGCAGTATTTT.

With respect to this clonotype: With a much larger clone just one base away, this may be a read error. The V and J genes are TRBV29-1 and TRBJ2-3, with a weak D call TRBD1 (8 bases). The CDR3 covers 12 residues. Germline CDR1 and CDR2: SQVTM and ANQGSEA. The CDR3 sequence: CNAHRGGDTQYF. Here the CDR3 DNA reads TGCAACGCCCACAGGGGGGGAGATACGCAGTATTTT.

This chain joins TRBV6-5 and TRBJ2-7, with D perhaps matching TRBD1 (5 bases). The CDR3 extends over 13 amino acids. Germline V gene sequence: CDR1 MNHEY, CDR2 SVGAGI. V lost 2 bases to trimming and J lost 5 bases, with 10 bases between them. The CDR3 DNA reads as TGTGCCAGCAGTTACCAGGGCATAGACGAGCAGTACTTC. Protein sequence: CASSYQGIDEQYF.

Remarks on this clonotype: A clone one base away is much larger, so this may be a read error. No conserved phenylalanine or tryptophan is present at the end of the CDR3, so a read error is the likely explanation. The chain carries TRBV11-2 and TRBJ2-1; D unclear. This CDR3 is 12 amino acids long. V was clipped by 2 bases and J by 10 bases, with 9 bases between them. The germline V gene has CDR1 SGHAT and CDR2 FQNNGV. Here the CDR3 reads CASSLIGNEQFS. CDR3 nucleotide sequence: TGTGCCAGCAGCTTAATCGGAAACGAGCAGTTCTCC.

Comment on this clonotype: The missing conserved phenylalanine or tryptophan at the end of this CDR3 makes a read error likely. This sequence joins TRBV4-1 and TRBJ2-5, with no clear D. The CDR3 runs 15 residues. Deletions cut 4 bases from V and 2 bases from J, with 14 bases between. Germline CDR1 reads MGHRA; CDR2 reads YSYEKL. The CDR3 bases are TGCGCCAGCAGCCCGCTCGGGCGGAAGCAAGAGACCCAGTACCTC. Its translation: CASSPLGRKQETQYL.

V usage is TRBV10-3 and J usage is TRBJ2-2; D is unclear. The CDR3 is made up of 13 amino acids. The ends were cut back, 4 bases at V and 5 bases at J, with 8 bases in the middle. Germline CDR1 ENHRY, CDR2 SYGVKD. As DNA, the CDR3 is TGTGCCATCAGTGGGCTTCCAACCGGGGAGCTGTTTTTT. Protein sequence: CAISGLPTGELFF.

This clonotype was counted at least ten times. CDR3: CASSLGGSGSSYEQFF. In nucleotides, the CDR3 is TGTGCCAGCAGCTTAGGTGGTAGCGGGAGCTCTTATGAGCAGTTCTTC. J is TRBJ2-1 and V is TRBV11-2; 9 bases are shared with TRBD2. J was trimmed by 8 bases and V by 1 base; bases with no gene match: 9. Germline V CDR1 and CDR2: SGHAT, FQNNGV. This CDR3 comprises 16 residues.

The V call is TRBV5-1, the J call TRBJ2-3; 8 bases align to TRBD1. With V trimmed by 4 bases and J by 6 bases, 7 bases remained unmatched. The CDR3 is 14 residues long. CDR1 and CDR2 from the germline V gene are SGHRS and YFSETQ. CDR3 nucleotide sequence: TGCGCCAGCAGCCGGACAGGGCCCACGGATACGCAGTATTTT. It is translated as CASSRTGPTDTQYF.

In nucleotides, the CDR3 is TGTGCCAGCAGGAAAGGGACTAGCGGGACCTACAATGAGCAGTTCTTC. Translation gives CASRKGTSGTYNEQFF. The V and J genes are TRBV6-1 and TRBJ2-1; 13 bases map to TRBD2. Trimming took 6 bases from V and 2 from J; bases not matched to a gene: 4. The CDR3 has 16 amino acids. CDR1 is MNHNS and CDR2 is SASEGT in the germline V gene.

The chain uses TRBV4-1 and TRBJ2-2; 10 positions agree with TRBD1. With 1 base clipped from V and 2 bases from J, the junction kept 1 base outside the gene matches. CDR1 and CDR2 from the germline V gene are MGHRA and YSYEKL. The CDR3 runs 16 residues. CDR3 bases: TGCGCCAGCAGCCAAGGACAGGGGGCAAACACCGGGGAGCTGTTTTTT. Translation gives CASSQGQGANTGELFF.

This clonotype was observed a few times. V usage is TRBV5-1 and J usage is TRBJ2-2; D is possibly TRBD1 (6 bases). This CDR3 contains 16 residues. The V and J ends lost 2 bases and 3 bases respectively, with 14 bases between them. Germline V gene lookup returns CDR1 SGHRS and CDR2 YFSETQ. The CDR3 DNA is TGCGCCAGCAGCTTCGGAACAGGGCGGGACACCGGGGAGCTGTTTTTT. Protein: CASSFGTGRDTGELFF. Full variable domain (remainder filled in from reference TRBV5-1 and TRBJ2-2): KAGVTQTPRYLIKTRGQQVTLSCSPISGHRSVSWYQQTPGQGLQFLFEYFSETQRNKGNFPGRFSGRQFSNSRSEMNVSTLELGDSALYLCASSFGTGRDTGELFFGEGSRLTVL.

This clonotype was seen at least ten times. V usage is TRBV29-1 and J usage is TRBJ2-2; TRBD1 is a possible D gene (6 bases). The CDR3 covers 14 residues. The germline CDR1 and CDR2 sequences are SQVTM and ANQGSEA. Trimming took 7 bases from V and 7 from J, leaving 19 bases between them. CDR3: CSAEVGAQYGELFF. The CDR3 DNA reads as TGCAGCGCCGAGGTGGGGGCTCAATACGGGGAGCTGTTTTTT.

About this clonotype itself: Since a much larger clone is just one base distant, this may be a read error. The CDR3, as DNA: TGTGCCAGCAGCATAGAGGGCAGGCAGGGGTTCAATGAGCAGTTCTTC. It translates to CASSIEGRQGFNEQFF. V and J are TRBV7-2 and TRBJ2-1; D possibly corresponds to TRBD1 (6 bases). CDR3 size: 16 residues. V lost 5 bases to trimming and J lost 6 bases, with 20 bases between them. Germline loops: CDR1 SGHTA, CDR2 FQGNSA.

The genes are TRBV2 and TRBJ2-7; 7 bases line up with TRBD1. Trimming took 8 bases from V and 8 from J; bases not matched to a gene: 15. Germline-derived CDR1 and CDR2 are SNHLY and FYNNEI. There are 14 residues in the CDR3. CDR3 bases: TGTGCCAGCGGGGCCTCCGGGACAGCGTACAAGCAGTACTTC. Amino acid sequence: CASGASGTAYKQYF.

This chain joins TRBV29-1 and TRBJ2-2; tentatively, D is TRBD2 (5 bases). The CDR3 has 13 amino acids. With 0 bases removed from V and 11 bases from J, the gap between germline ends came to 13 bases. From germline, CDR1 is SQVTM and CDR2 ANQGSEA. The CDR3, as DNA: TGCAGCGTTGAAGATACCAGCGGCGGTGAGCTGTTTTTT. Amino acids: CSVEDTSGGELFF.

This clonotype was seen more than once but under ten times. Since a much larger clone is just one base distant, this may be a read error. The V call is TRBV11-2, the J call TRBJ2-5; 7 bases align to TRBD1. The CDR3 is made up of 15 amino acids. The germline gives CDR1 SGHAT, CDR2 FQNNGV. The CDR3 reads CASSPGTVGQGTQYF. The CDR3 DNA is TGTGCCAGCAGCCCAGGGACAGTCGGCCAAGGGACCCAGTACTTC.

As concerns this clonotype: This sequence may be a read error, since a much larger clone differs from it by one base. The chain recombines TRBV11-3 with TRBJ2-7; 8 nucleotides align to TRBD1. CDR3 size: 15 residues. V lost 4 bases to trimming and J lost 6 bases; unmatched junction nucleotides: 11. In germline, CDR1 is SGHNT, CDR2 YENEEA. Here the CDR3 reads CASSSVRQGSGEQYF. The CDR3 DNA follows: TGTGCCAGCAGCTCGGTACGACAGGGGTCGGGCGAGCAGTACTTC. The whole variable domain, remainder taken from reference TRBV11-3 and TRBJ2-7, is EAGVVQSPRYKIIEKKQPVAFWCNPISGHNTLYWYLQNLGQGPELLIRYENEEAVDDSQLPKDRFSAERLKGVDSTLKIQPAELGDSAVYLCASSSVRQGSGEQYFGPGTRLTVT.

The chain combines TRBV6-1 with TRBJ2-4; a possible D gene is TRBD1 (6 bases). Between the trimmed V and J ends, which lost 10 bases and 9 bases, there was a span of 13 bases. The CDR3 length is 11 residues. In germline, CDR1 is MNHNS, CDR2 SASEGT. Written as DNA, the CDR3 is TGTGCCAACAGGGAGAGGGGCATTCAGTACTTC. This gives the protein CANRERGIQYF.

The chain joins TRBV13 to TRBJ2-3, with 7 bases identical to TRBD2. Per the germline V gene, CDR1 is PRHDT and CDR2 is FYEKMQ (reference sequence). J gave up 0 bases and V 1 base, and 13 bases lay outside the gene matches. The length of the CDR3 is 19 residues. The CDR3 reads CASSLDAGGSHPSTDTQYF. The CDR3 DNA reads TGTGCCAGCAGCTTAGATGCCGGCGGGAGCCACCCTAGCACAGATACGCAGTATTTT.